These 26 T cell receptor beta chains were sequenced from one sample in a study of shared clonotypes between healthy human individuals. The repertoire was sequenced with immunoSEQ multiplex PCR; TCRdb's copy has only in-frame clones and lacks some. Of some 1.5 million clones listed, 95% to 99% are singletons. The sequenced material came from naive CD4+ T cells sorted from blood. Sample subset: CD45RA+ positively selected. The receptors come from a man aged 25 to 40 in good health.

V gene TRBV19 combines with J gene TRBJ2-1; 9 bases align to TRBD1. CDR1 and CDR2 (germline): LNHDA, SQIVND (reference sequence). V dropped 5 bases and J dropped 4; count of bases not matched to a gene: 6. CDR3 size: 15 residues. The DNA of the CDR3 is TGTGCCAGTAGTGACACAGGGGGCAAGTACAATGAGCAGTTCTTC. This encodes CASSDTGGKYNEQFF.

The gene calls are TRBV10-1 and TRBJ2-1; 11 nucleotides align to TRBD2. With V trimmed by 6 bases and J by 7 bases, 2 bases remained unmatched. The CDR3 covers 13 residues. Germline V gives CDR1 WNHNN, CDR2 SYGVQD (reference sequence). CDR3 region: CASRASGGNEQFF. The CDR3 coding sequence is TGCGCCAGCAGGGCTAGCGGGGGGAATGAGCAGTTCTTC.

The V and J genes are TRBV10-3 and TRBJ2-7; 7 bases fit TRBD1. Germline CDR1 and CDR2: ENHRY and SYGVKD. Trimming took 6 bases from V and 4 from J; bases not matched to a gene: 6. The CDR3 is 13 residues long. The chain's CDR3 is CAISPGTAYEQYF. CDR3 DNA sequence: TGTGCCATCAGCCCCGGGACAGCGTACGAGCAGTACTTC.

V gene TRBV6-5 combines with J gene TRBJ1-5; D possibly corresponds to TRBD1 (5 bases). The V and J ends lost 5 bases and 3 bases respectively, with 11 bases between them. The CDR3 has 14 residues. CDR1 and CDR2 from the germline V gene are MNHEY and SVGAGI. CDR3 amino acids: CASSQRQHNQPQHF. Here the CDR3 DNA reads TGTGCCAGCAGTCAAAGACAGCACAATCAGCCCCAGCATTTT.

V is TRBV11-2 and J is TRBJ2-1; tentatively, D is TRBD2 (5 bases). This CDR3 has 12 residues. Trimming stripped 4 bases from V and 6 bases from J, with 7 bases between. Germline V gene sequence: CDR1 SGHAT, CDR2 FQNNGV. CDR3 amino acids: CASSYRGNEQFF. The CDR3 DNA is TGTGCCAGCAGCTATCGGGGCAATGAGCAGTTCTTC.

The rearrangement links TRBV27 to TRBJ2-7; 11 bases are a match to TRBD2. The CDR3 has 15 amino acids. Trimming cost V 4 bases and J 7 bases; bases outside gene matches: 9. CDR1 MNHEY and CDR2 SMNVEV come from the germline V gene (reference sequence). CDR3 bases: TGTGCCAGCAGTTATAGCGGGAGGGCCCTCTGGGAGCAGTACTTC. Encoded protein: CASSYSGRALWEQYF.

The chain carries TRBV28 and TRBJ2-2; 9 bases align to TRBD2. V lost 8 bases to trimming and J lost 2 bases; unmatched junction nucleotides: 9. Germline V gene data show CDR1 as MDHEN and CDR2 as SYDVKM. There are 16 residues in the CDR3. DNA of the CDR3: TGTGCCAGCCCTAAATCTAGCGGGGCTAACACCGGGGAGCTGTTTTTT. It codes for CASPKSSGANTGELFF.

The rearrangement links TRBV5-1 to TRBJ2-7; D might be TRBD1 or TRBD2, each matching 5 bases. Germline loops: CDR1 SGHRS, CDR2 YFSETQ. The V gene lost 0 bases and the J gene lost 3 bases, with 13 bases spanning the gap. CDR3 length: 15 residues. CDR3: CASSLEGPPFYEQYF. In DNA form, the CDR3 reads TGCGCCAGCAGCTTGGAGGGACCGCCTTTCTACGAGCAGTACTTC.

This clone occurred once. The chain couples TRBV10-2 to TRBJ2-7; 9 bases agree with TRBD2. Germline V lookup: CDR1 WSHSY, CDR2 SAAADI. V shed 7 bases, J shed 5 bases, and the junction held 12 bases outside the gene matches. The CDR3 covers 15 residues. CDR3 sequence (DNA): TGCGCCAGCAAGTTTATAGCGGGAGATCCCCACGAGCAGTACTTC. As protein: CASKFIAGDPHEQYF.

CDR3 DNA sequence: TGCGCCAGCCTCGCGCCAGCCCCCCGGGGAGTTGACTACGAGCAGTACTTC. Its translation: CASLAPAPRGVDYEQYF. The gene calls are TRBV23-1 and TRBJ2-7, with D perhaps TRBD2 (5 bases). TRBV23-1 is an open reading frame whose function is uncertain. The CDR3 sequence is 17 residues long. With 8 bases removed from V and 3 bases from J, the gap between germline ends came to 26 bases.

CDR3 DNA: TGTGCTAGTGGTCCCGGACTAGCGGGAGGGAGGGATACGCAGTATTTT. Translating gives CASGPGLAGGRDTQYF. The V gene is TRBV12-5, the J gene TRBJ2-3; TRBD2 matches at 15 bases. The V and J ends lost 5 bases and 6 bases, in that order; junction bases with no gene match: 6. Per the germline V gene, CDR1 is LGHNT and CDR2 is FRNRAP. This CDR3 is built from 16 residues. Full variable domain (rest looked up from reference TRBV12-5 and TRBJ2-3): DARVTQTPRHKVTEMGQEVTMRCQPILGHNTVFWYRQTMMQGLELLAYFRNRAPLDDSGMPKDRFSAEMPDATLATLKIQPSEPRDSAVYFCASGPGLAGGRDTQYFGPGTRLTVL.

This clone appeared once. This chain connects TRBV7-2 to TRBJ2-1; D possibly uses TRBD1 or TRBD2 (5 bases each). Looked up from germline, CDR1 is SGHTA and CDR2 is FQGNSA. The CDR3 loop spans 15 amino acids. V lost 3 bases and J lost 2, with 11 bases in between. Here the CDR3 reads CASSFTWGPYNEQFF. The CDR3 coding sequence is TGTGCCAGCAGCTTTACGTGGGGACCCTACAATGAGCAGTTCTTC.

This chain connects TRBV7-2 to TRBJ2-1; D unclear. Trimming removed 5 bases at V and 3 bases at J, with 11 bases between. Germline lookup yields CDR1 SGHTA and CDR2 FQGNSA. CDR3 length: 14 residues. The CDR3 nucleotides are TGTGCCAGCAGCCGGAGCAGGTACTACAATGAGCAGTTCTTC. This translates into CASSRSRYYNEQFF.

The V call is TRBV5-1, the J call TRBJ2-7; D not certain. This CDR3 has 14 residues. The V end was cut by 2 bases, the J end by 4 bases, with 13 bases between. Germline values: CDR1 SGHRS, CDR2 YFSETQ. The CDR3 spells CASSFRDGSYEQYF. The CDR3 coding sequence is TGCGCCAGCAGCTTTAGAGACGGGTCTTACGAGCAGTACTTC.

The genes are TRBV27 and TRBJ1-5; TRBD1 matches 7 bases. Germline CDR1 is MNHEY and CDR2 is SMNVEV (reference sequence). The J segment lost 3 bases and the V segment lost 5 bases, leaving 10 bases of the junction unmatched. This CDR3 comprises 16 residues. The CDR3 sequence: CASSPQTGPANQPQHF. In DNA, the CDR3 is TGTGCCAGCAGTCCACAGACAGGGCCGGCCAATCAGCCCCAGCATTTT.

As concerns this clone: Other DNA sequences in this specimen translate into the identical CDR3. The V and J genes are TRBV7-8 and TRBJ1-1; D remains unclear. The CDR3 covers 13 residues. Deletions cut 1 base from V and 1 base from J, with 4 bases between. Germline V gene sequence: CDR1 SGHVS, CDR2 FQNEAQ. CDR3 in DNA: TGTGCCAGCAGCTTAGGCAGGAACACTGAAGCTTTCTTT. Its translation is CASSLGRNTEAFF.

The chain is built from TRBV5-4 and TRBJ2-7, with D perhaps matching TRBD2 (6 bases). V was clipped by 2 bases and J by 0 bases, with 12 bases between them. CDR3 length: 15 residues. Germline V gene data show CDR1 as SGHNT and CDR2 as YYREEE (reference sequence). The CDR3 region is CASSFRVADSYEQYF. The CDR3 bases are TGTGCCAGCAGCTTTAGGGTAGCGGACTCCTACGAGCAGTACTTC.

The rearrangement links TRBV10-1 to TRBJ2-2; D unclear. V was cut by 5 bases and J by 6 bases, with 13 bases left in between. Per germline, CDR1 WNHNN and CDR2 SYGVQD (reference sequence). The CDR3 loop spans 14 amino acids. In DNA form, the CDR3 reads TGCGCCAGCAGTAACCGGATTCTGGCCGGGGAGCTGTTTTTT. Protein product: CASSNRILAGELFF.

The chain has TRBV18 and TRBJ1-4; no firm D call. Trimming cost V 3 bases and J 5 bases, with 13 bases left between them. CDR1 and CDR2 (germline): KGHSH, LQKENI. The CDR3 contains 15 residues. CDR3 nucleotides: TGTGCCAGCTCACCTGATTCGGACCGAAATGAAAAACTGTTTTTT. This codes for CASSPDSDRNEKLFF.

The gene calls are TRBV9 and TRBJ1-4, with 8 bases fitting TRBD1. This CDR3 comprises 15 residues. The V gene end was trimmed by 4 bases and the J gene end by 8 bases; junction bases not matched to a gene: 10. Germline values: CDR1 SGDLS, CDR2 YYNGEE. The DNA of the CDR3 is TGTGCCAGCAGCTTTCGGACAGGGCAAGCGGAAAAACTGTTTTTT. The encoded protein is CASSFRTGQAEKLFF.

The V gene is TRBV5-1, the J gene TRBJ1-1; perhaps TRBD1 as D (5 bases). V was pared by 4 bases and J by 5 bases, with 12 bases between. The CDR3 consists of 13 residues. The germline CDR1 and CDR2 sequences are SGHRS and YFSETQ. The CDR3 coding sequence is TGCGCCAGCAGCAAGGGGTTAGAAACTGAAGCTTTCTTT. Translating it yields CASSKGLETEAFF.

The J gene is TRBJ2-3, the V gene TRBV4-2; tentative D call: TRBD1 (5 bases). Trimming left V 1 base short and J 5 bases short, with 13 bases between. Germline CDR1 LGHNA, CDR2 YNFKEQ. The CDR3 consists of 15 residues. The CDR3 region is CASSQATDTGDTQYF. In DNA form, the CDR3 reads TGTGCCAGCAGCCAAGCTACGGACACTGGAGATACGCAGTATTTT.

The chain uses TRBV15 and TRBJ2-7; the D call may be TRBD1 or TRBD2 (5 bases each). CDR3 size: 13 residues. CDR1 LNHNV and CDR2 YYDKDF come from the germline V gene (reference sequence). Trimming removed 7 bases at V and 10 bases at J, with 20 bases between. In nucleotides, the CDR3 is TGTGCCACCACCCCCCGGAGGCAGGGTAAACAGTACTTC. It encodes CATTPRRQGKQYF.

The V and J genes are TRBV4-1 and TRBJ2-5; the match to TRBD2 covers 8 bases. CDR1 MGHRA and CDR2 YSYEKL come from the germline V gene. The V gene end was trimmed by 1 base and the J gene end by 5 bases; junction bases not matched to a gene: 9. The CDR3 has 16 residues. CDR3: CASSQVRTSLMETQYF. CDR3 nucleotides: TGCGCCAGCAGCCAAGTCCGGACTAGCCTTATGGAGACCCAGTACTTC.

The rearrangement uses TRBV18 and TRBJ2-1; 8 bases align to TRBD2. Germline V gene sequence: CDR1 KGHSH, CDR2 LQKENI. V was clipped by 6 bases and J by 8 bases; unmatched bases: 9. This CDR3 has 14 amino acids. In DNA form, the CDR3 reads TGTGCCAGCTCCCTCGCGGGACTAGTAGATGAGCAGTTCTTC. Translating gives CASSLAGLVDEQFF.

The V and J genes are TRBV5-1 and TRBJ2-1; 14 nucleotides line up with TRBD2. Germline V gene data show CDR1 as SGHRS and CDR2 as YFSETQ. V shed 4 bases, J shed 6 bases, and the junction held 6 bases outside the gene matches. The CDR3 is made up of 16 amino acids. The CDR3 here is CASSTWTSGRPNEQFF. Here the CDR3 DNA reads TGCGCCAGCAGCACATGGACTAGCGGGAGGCCCAATGAGCAGTTCTTC.